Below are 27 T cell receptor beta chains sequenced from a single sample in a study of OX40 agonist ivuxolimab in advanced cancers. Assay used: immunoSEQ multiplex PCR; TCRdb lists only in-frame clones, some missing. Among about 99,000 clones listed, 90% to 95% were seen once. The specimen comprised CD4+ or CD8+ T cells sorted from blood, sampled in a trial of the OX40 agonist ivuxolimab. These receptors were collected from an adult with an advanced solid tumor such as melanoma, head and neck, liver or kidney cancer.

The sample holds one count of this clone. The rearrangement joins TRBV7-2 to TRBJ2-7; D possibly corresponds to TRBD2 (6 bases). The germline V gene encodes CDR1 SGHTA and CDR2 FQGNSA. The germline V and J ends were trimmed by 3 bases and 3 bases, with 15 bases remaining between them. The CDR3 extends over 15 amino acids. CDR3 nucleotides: TGTGCCAGCAGCTTGACCCACGTGGGAGGCTACGAGCAGTACTTC. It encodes CASSLTHVGGYEQYF.

The CDR3 coding sequence is TGTGCCAGTAGTATGTTGTCTGGTCCCGGCACTCAACAGTTCTTC. Translated: CASSMLSGPGTQQFF. This chain links TRBV19 with TRBJ2-1; D ambiguous. The CDR3 is 15 amino acids. Germline values: CDR1 LNHDA, CDR2 SQIVND (reference sequence). With 3 bases removed from V and 13 bases from J, the gap between germline ends came to 22 bases.

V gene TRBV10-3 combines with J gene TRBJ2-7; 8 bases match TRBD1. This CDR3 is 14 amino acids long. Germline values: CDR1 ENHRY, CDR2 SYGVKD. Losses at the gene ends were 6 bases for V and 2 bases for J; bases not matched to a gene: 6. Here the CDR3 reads CAIRKTGEPYEQYF. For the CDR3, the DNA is TGTGCCATCAGGAAGACAGGGGAACCCTACGAGCAGTACTTC.

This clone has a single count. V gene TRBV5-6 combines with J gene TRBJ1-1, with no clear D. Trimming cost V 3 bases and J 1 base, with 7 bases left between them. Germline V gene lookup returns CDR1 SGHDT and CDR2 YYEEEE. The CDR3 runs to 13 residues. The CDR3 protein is CASSSTKNTEAFF. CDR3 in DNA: TGTGCCAGCAGCTCCACCAAGAACACTGAAGCTTTCTTT.

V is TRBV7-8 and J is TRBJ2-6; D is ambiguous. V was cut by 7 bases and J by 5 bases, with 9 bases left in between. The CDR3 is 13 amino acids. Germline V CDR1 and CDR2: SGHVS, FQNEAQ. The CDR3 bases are TGTGCCAGCACAAACGACTGGGCCAACGTCCTGACTTTC. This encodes CASTNDWANVLTF.

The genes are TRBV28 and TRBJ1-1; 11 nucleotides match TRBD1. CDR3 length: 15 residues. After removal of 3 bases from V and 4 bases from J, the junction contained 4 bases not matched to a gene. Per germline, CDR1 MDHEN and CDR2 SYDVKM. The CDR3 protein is CASSLGGQGGTEAFF. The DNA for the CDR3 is TGTGCCAGCAGTTTGGGGGGACAGGGGGGCACTGAAGCTTTCTTT.

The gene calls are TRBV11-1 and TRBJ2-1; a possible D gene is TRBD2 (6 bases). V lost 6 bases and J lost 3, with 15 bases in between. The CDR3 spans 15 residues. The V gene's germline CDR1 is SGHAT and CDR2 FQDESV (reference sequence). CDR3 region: CASRPTGVYYNEQFF. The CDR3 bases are TGTGCCAGCAGGCCGACGGGAGTCTACTACAATGAGCAGTTCTTC.

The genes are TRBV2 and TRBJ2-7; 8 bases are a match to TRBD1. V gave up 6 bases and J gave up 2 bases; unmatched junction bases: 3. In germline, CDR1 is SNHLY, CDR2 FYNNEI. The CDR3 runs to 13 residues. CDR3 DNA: TGTGCCAGCAGATTGACAGGGGCCTACGAGCAGTACTTC. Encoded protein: CASRLTGAYEQYF.

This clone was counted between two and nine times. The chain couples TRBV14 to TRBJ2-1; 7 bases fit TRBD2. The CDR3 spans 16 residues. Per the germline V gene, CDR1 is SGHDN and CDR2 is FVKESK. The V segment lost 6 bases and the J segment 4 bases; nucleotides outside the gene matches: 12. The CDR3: CASRATGGRAYNEQFF. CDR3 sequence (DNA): TGTGCCAGCAGAGCGACGGGCGGGAGAGCATACAATGAGCAGTTCTTC.

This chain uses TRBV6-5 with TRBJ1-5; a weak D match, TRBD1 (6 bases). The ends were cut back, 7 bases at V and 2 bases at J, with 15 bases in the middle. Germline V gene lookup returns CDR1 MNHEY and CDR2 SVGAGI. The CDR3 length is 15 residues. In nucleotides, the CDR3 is TGTGCCAGCAACCCAAAGGCAGGGGGCAATCAGCCCCAGCATTTT. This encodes CASNPKAGGNQPQHF.

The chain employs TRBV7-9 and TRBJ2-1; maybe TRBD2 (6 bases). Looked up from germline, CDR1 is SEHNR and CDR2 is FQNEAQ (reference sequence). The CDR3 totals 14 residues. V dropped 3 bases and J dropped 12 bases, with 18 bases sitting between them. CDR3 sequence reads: CASSFRDSYRGQFF. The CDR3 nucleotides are TGTGCCAGCAGCTTCCGGGACTCATATAGGGGGCAGTTCTTC.

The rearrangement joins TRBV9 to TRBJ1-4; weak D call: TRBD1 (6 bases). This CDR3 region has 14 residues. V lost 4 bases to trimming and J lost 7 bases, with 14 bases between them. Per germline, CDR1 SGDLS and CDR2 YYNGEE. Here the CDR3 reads CASSNGGALEKLFF. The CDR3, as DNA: TGTGCCAGCAGCAATGGGGGGGCGCTTGAAAAACTGTTTTTT.

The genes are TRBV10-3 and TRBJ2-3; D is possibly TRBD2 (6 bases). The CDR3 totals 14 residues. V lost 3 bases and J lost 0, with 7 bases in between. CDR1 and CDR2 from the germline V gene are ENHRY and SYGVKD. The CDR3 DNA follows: TGTGCCATCAGTGATGCGGGAAGCACAGATACGCAGTATTTT. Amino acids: CAISDAGSTDTQYF.

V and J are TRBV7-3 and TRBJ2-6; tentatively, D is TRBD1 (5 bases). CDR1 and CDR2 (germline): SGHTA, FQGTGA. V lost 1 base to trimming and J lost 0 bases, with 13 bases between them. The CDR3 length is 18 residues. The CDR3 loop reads CASSLMGQASSGANVLTF. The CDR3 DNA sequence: TGTGCCAGCAGCTTAATGGGGCAGGCTAGCTCTGGGGCCAACGTCCTGACTTTC. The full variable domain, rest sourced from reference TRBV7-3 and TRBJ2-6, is GAGVSQTPSNKVTEKGKYVELRCDPISGHTALYWYRQSLGQGPEFLIYFQGTGAADDSGLPNDRFFAVRPEGSVSTLKIQRTERGDSAVYLCASSLMGQASSGANVLTFGAGSRLTVL.

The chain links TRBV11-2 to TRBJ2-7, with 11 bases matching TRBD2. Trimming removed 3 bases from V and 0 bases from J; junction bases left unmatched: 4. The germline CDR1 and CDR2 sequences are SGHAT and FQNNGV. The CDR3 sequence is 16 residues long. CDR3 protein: CASSFITSGSSYEQYF. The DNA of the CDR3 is TGTGCCAGCAGCTTCATCACTAGCGGGAGCTCCTACGAGCAGTACTTC. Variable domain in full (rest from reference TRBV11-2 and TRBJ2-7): EAGVAQSPRYKIIEKRQSVAFWCNPISGHATLYWYQQILGQGPKLLIQFQNNGVVDDSQLPKDRFSAERLKGVDSTLKIQPAKLEDSAVYLCASSFITSGSSYEQYFGPGTRLTVT.

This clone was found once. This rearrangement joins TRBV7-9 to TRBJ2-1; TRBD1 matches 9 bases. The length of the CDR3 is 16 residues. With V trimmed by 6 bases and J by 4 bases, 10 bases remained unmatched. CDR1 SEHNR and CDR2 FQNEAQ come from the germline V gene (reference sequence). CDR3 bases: TGTGCCAGCAGTTCTTCTACAGGGGGCGCTTACAATGAGCAGTTCTTC. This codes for CASSSSTGGAYNEQFF.

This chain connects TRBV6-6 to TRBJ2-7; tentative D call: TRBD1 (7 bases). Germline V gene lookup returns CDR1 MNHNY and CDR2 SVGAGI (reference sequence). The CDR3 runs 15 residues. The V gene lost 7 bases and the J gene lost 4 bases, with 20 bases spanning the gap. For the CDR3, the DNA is TGTGCCAGCACCATAGGAGGGGGCGGGATTTACGAGCAGTACTTC. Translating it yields CASTIGGGGIYEQYF.

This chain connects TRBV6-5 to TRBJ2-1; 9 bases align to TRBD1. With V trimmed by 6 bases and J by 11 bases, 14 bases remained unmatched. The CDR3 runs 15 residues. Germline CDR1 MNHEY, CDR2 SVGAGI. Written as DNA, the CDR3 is TGTGCCAGCAGGGATCGGACAGGGGCCCTTGGTCAGCAGTTCTTC. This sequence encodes CASRDRTGALGQQFF.

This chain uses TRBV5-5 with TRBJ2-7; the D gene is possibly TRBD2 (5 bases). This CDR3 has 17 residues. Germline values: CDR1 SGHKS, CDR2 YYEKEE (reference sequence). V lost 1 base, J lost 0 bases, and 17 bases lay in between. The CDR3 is CASSLIGGQYSSYEQYF. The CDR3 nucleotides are TGTGCCAGCAGCTTGATCGGCGGGCAGTATAGCTCCTACGAGCAGTACTTC.

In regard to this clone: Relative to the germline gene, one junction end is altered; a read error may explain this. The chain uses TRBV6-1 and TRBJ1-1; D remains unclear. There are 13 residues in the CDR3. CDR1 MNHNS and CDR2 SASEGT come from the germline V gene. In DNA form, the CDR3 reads TGTGCCAGCAGGGAAGGCGGGAACACTGAAGCTTTCTTT. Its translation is CASREGGNTEAFF.

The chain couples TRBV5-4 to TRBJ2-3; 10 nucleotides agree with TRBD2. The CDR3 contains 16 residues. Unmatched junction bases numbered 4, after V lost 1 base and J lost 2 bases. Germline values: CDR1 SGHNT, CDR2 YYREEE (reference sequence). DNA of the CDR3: TGTGCCAGCAGCTTGAGGACTAGCGGCACCACAGATACGCAGTATTTT. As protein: CASSLRTSGTTDTQYF.

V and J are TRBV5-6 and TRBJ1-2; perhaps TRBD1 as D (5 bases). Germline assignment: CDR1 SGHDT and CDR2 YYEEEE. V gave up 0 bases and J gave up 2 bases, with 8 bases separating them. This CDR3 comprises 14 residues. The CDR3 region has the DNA TGTGCCAGCAGCTTGGGACAGAGAAACTATGGCTACACCTTC. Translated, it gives CASSLGQRNYGYTF.

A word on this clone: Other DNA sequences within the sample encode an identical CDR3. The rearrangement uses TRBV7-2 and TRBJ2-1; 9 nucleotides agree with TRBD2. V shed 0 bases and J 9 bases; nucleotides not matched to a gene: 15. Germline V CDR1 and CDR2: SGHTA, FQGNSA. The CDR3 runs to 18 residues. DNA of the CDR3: TGTGCCAGCAGCTTAGCGTCGAGCGGGAGGAATAGAGTCGGTGAGCAGTTCTTC. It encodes CASSLASSGRNRVGEQFF.

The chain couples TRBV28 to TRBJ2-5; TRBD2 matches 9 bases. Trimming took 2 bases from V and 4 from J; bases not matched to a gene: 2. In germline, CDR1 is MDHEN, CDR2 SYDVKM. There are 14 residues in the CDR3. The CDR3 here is CASSLIAGAETQYF. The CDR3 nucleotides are TGTGCCAGCAGTTTAATAGCGGGAGCAGAGACCCAGTACTTC.

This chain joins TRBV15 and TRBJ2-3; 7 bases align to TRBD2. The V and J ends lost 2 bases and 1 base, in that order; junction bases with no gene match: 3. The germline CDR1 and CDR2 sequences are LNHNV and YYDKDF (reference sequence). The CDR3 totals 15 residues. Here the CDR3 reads CATSRPLAGTDTQYF. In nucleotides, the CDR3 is TGTGCCACCAGCAGACCGCTAGCGGGCACAGATACGCAGTATTTT.

CDR3 bases: TGTGCCAGTAGTATCGGACTTTCTTACTCCTACGAGCAGTACTTC. The encoded protein is CASSIGLSYSYEQYF. V and J are TRBV19 and TRBJ2-7, with D perhaps TRBD2 (5 bases). The CDR3 contains 15 residues. Germline V gene data show CDR1 as LNHDA and CDR2 as SQIVND (reference sequence). The germline V and J ends were trimmed by 3 bases and 0 bases, with 12 bases remaining between them.

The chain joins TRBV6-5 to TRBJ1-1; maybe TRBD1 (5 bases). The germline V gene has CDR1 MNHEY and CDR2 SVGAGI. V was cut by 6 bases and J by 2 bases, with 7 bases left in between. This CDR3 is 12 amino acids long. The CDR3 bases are TGTGCCAGCAGGCAGGGCAACACTGAAGCTTTCTTT. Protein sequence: CASRQGNTEAFF.